This TCR beta chain was sequenced during a study of blood T cell repertoires in COVID-19. Study as a whole: Acute and convalescent COVID-19 samples came from the United States, Italy and Spain.

The germline V gene encodes CDR1 MNHEY and CDR2 SVGAGI. V was clipped by 4 bases and J by 2 bases; unmatched bases: 7. CDR3 size: 15 residues. Authors' analysis steps: Reference gene primer amplification in the assay estimated nucleated cell counts. The table came from immunoSEQ multiplex PCR; TCRdb's copy has only in-frame clones and leaves some out. That table gives V, J and clone size, and the DNA gave D and trimming. The sample holds about 400,000 clones, more than 70% seen once. The TCR was taken from a man aged 35 to 55 with acute or convalescent COVID-19. Sequencing used peripheral blood. The gene calls are TRBV6-5 and TRBJ1-2, with 7 bases lining up with TRBD1. CDR3 in amino acids: CASSSWTGENYGYTF. The DNA for the CDR3 is TGTGCCAGCAGTTCCTGGACAGGAGAAAACTATGGCTACACCTTC.